This T cell receptor beta chain is drawn from a study of T cell responses to AZD1222 COVID-19 vaccine. The table came from immunoSEQ multiplex PCR; TCRdb's copy has only in-frame clones and leaves some out. The sample contains some 150,000 clones, over 90% of which appear only once. Trimming took off 3 bases at V and 0 bases at J, with 11 bases between the two ends. Looked up from germline, CDR1 is SNHLY and CDR2 is FYNNEI. The CDR3 spans 15 residues. The chain employs TRBV2 and TRBJ1-2; no reliable D call. The sample in question was peripheral blood, obtained 28 days after the second AZD1222 dose. This sequence was found in an adult who received the AZD1222 COVID-19 vaccine. For the CDR3, the DNA is TGTGCCAGCAGTGACCACCGGGCCTCTAACTATGGCTACACCTTC. Translating it yields CASSDHRASNYGYTF.